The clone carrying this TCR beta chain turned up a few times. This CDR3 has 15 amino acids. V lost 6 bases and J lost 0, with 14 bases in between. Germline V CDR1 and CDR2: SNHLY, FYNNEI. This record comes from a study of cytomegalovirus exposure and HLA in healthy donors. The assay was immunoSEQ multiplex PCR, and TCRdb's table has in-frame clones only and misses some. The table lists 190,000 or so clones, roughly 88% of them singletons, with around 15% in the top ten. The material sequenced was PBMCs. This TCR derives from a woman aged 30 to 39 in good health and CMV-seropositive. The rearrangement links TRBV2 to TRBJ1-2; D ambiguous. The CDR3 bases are TGTGCCAGCAGCCCGGAGGGCCAATCTAACTATGGCTACACCTTC. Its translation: CASSPEGQSNYGYTF.